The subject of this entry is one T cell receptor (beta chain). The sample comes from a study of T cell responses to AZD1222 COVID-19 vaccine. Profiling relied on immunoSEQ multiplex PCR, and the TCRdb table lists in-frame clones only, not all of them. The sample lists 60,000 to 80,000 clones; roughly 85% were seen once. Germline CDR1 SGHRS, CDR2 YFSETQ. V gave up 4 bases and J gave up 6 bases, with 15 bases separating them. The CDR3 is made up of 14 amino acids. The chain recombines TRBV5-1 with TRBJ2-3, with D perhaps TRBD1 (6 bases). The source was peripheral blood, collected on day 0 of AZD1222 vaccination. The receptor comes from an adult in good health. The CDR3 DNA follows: TGCGCCAGCAGCCCCTGGGGGCGCGGGGATACGCAGTATTTT. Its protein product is CASSPWGRGDTQYF.